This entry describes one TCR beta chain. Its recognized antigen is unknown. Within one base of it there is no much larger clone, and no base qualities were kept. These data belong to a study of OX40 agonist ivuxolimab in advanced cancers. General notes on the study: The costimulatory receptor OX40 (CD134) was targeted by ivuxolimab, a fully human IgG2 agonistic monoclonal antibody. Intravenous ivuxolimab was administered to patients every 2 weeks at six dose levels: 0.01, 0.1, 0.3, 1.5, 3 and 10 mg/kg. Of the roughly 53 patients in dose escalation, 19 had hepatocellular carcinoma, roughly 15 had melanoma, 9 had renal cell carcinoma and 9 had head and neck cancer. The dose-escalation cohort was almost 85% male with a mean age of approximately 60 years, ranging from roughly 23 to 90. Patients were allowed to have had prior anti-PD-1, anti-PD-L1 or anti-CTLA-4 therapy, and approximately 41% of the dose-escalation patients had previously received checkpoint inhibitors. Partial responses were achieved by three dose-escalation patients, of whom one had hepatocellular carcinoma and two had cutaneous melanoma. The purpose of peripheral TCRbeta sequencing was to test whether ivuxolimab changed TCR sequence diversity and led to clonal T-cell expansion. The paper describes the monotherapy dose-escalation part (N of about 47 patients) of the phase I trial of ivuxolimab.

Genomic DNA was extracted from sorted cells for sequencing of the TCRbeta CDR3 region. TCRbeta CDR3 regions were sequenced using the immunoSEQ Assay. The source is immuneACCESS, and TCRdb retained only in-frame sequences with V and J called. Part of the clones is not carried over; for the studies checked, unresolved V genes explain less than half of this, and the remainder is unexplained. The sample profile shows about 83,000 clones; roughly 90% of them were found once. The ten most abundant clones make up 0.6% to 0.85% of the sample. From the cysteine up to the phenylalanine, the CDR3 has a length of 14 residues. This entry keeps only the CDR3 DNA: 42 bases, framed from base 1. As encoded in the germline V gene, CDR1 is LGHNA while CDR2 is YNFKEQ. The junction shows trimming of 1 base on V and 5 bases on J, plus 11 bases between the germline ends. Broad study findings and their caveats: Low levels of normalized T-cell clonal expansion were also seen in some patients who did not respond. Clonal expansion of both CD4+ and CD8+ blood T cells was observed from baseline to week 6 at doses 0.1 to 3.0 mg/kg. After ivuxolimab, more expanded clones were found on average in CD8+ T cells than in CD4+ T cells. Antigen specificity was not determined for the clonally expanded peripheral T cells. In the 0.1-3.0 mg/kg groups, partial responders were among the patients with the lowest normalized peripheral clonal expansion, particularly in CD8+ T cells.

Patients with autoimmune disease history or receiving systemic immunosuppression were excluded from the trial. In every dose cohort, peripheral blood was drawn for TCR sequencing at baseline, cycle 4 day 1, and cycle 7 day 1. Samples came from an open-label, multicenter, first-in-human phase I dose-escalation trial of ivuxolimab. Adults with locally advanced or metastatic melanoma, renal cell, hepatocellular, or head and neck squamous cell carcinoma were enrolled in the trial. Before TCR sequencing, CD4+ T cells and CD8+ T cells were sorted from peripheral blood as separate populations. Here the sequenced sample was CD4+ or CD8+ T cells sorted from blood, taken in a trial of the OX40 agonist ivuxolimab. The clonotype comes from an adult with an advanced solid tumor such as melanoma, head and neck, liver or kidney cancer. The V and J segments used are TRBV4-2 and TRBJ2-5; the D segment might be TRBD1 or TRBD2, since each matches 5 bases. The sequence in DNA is TGTGCCAGCAGCCAAGGAGAGGGGATCGAGACCCAGTACTTC. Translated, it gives CASSQGEGIETQYF.